What follows is one T cell receptor beta chain and its context. The CDR3 extends over 15 amino acids. CDR1 and CDR2 from the germline V gene are SNHLY and FYNNEI. V trimming: 8 bases; J trimming: 8 bases; junction bases outside the gene matches: 10. The record originates from a study of blood T cell repertoires in COVID-19. Study-level background: Both acute and convalescent COVID-19 samples were obtained from the United States, Italy and Spain.

Clones were read by immunoSEQ multiplex PCR, and TCRdb kept only the in-frame ones, dropping some. The repertoire has around 300,000 clones, 90% of them found once; the top ten carry roughly 7%. The J gene is TRBJ2-1, the V gene TRBV2, with 12 bases that match TRBD2. The material sequenced was peripheral blood. The receptor comes from a woman aged 25 to 39 with COVID-19, enrolled during active disease. The CDR3 region is CASLGSSGRDDEQFF. DNA for the CDR3: TGTGCCAGCCTCGGGTCTAGCGGGAGGGACGATGAGCAGTTCTTC.